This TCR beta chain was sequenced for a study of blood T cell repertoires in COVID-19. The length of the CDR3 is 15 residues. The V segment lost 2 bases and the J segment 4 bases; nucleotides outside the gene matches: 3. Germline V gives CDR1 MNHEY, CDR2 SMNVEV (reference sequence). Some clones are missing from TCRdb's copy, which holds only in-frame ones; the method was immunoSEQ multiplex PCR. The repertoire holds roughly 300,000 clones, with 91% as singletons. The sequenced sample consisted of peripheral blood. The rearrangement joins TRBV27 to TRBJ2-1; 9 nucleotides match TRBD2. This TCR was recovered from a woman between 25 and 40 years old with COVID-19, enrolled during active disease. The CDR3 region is CASSLRAGGYNEQFF. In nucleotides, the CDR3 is TGTGCCAGCAGTTTACGAGCGGGAGGTTACAATGAGCAGTTCTTC.